One and the same sample provided the 22 T cell receptor beta chains below, sequenced in a study of shared clonotypes between healthy human individuals. The method was immunoSEQ multiplex PCR; TCRdb's version includes in-frame clones alone and lacks a portion of them. The profile covers approximately 980,000 clones, with approximately 76% appearing a single time and about 1.5% taken by the ten largest. Sequences were obtained from memory CD4+ T cells sorted from blood. Subset indicated: CD45RA-negative fraction. Source of these receptors: a man younger than 30 in good health.

The chain joins TRBV28 to TRBJ1-1; TRBD1 aligns across 9 bases. There are 15 residues in the CDR3. The germline gives CDR1 MDHEN, CDR2 SYDVKM. The V segment lost 5 bases and the J segment 7 bases; nucleotides outside the gene matches: 11. Written as DNA, the CDR3 is TGTGCCAGCAGTCCCGTCGGACAGGGGAAGTTTGAAGCTTTCTTT. It is translated as CASSPVGQGKFEAFF.

This clone was observed a few times. J is TRBJ1-1 and V is TRBV7-2; D is unclear. Trimming pared 5 bases from V and 2 bases from J, leaving 3 bases between. The CDR3 length is 11 residues. CDR1 and CDR2 (germline): SGHTA, FQGNSA. CDR3 amino acids: CASSINTEAFF. The CDR3 DNA follows: TGTGCCAGCAGCATAAACACTGAAGCTTTCTTT.

This clone was recorded a few times. The sample carries other DNA sequences with the same CDR3. The chain recombines TRBV5-1 with TRBJ2-3; D is possibly TRBD1 (6 bases). V lost 4 bases and J lost 0, with 12 bases in between. Germline V lookup: CDR1 SGHRS, CDR2 YFSETQ. The CDR3 covers 15 residues. This CDR3 reads CASSLQGASTDTQYF. CDR3 nucleotides: TGCGCCAGCAGCCTACAGGGAGCTAGCACAGATACGCAGTATTTT.

The V call is TRBV5-1, the J call TRBJ1-2; D is unclear. V was pared by 0 bases and J by 4 bases, with 13 bases between. Per the germline V gene, CDR1 is SGHRS and CDR2 is YFSETQ. This CDR3 region has 15 residues. The CDR3 DNA sequence: TGCGCCAGCAGCTTGGCCCCCTCGCACCTCTATGGCTACACCTTC. Translation: CASSLAPSHLYGYTF.

The chain employs TRBV19 and TRBJ1-2, with TRBD1 identical over 7 bases. Germline CDR1 LNHDA, CDR2 SQIVND (reference sequence). V dropped 4 bases and J dropped 7; count of bases not matched to a gene: 12. The CDR3 runs 15 residues. The CDR3 reads CASSTGQLAASGYTF. Written as DNA, the CDR3 is TGTGCCAGTAGTACGGGACAGCTAGCCGCCTCTGGCTACACCTTC.

The rearrangement links TRBV5-1 to TRBJ2-1; TRBD2 agrees at 12 bases. V trimming: 4 bases; J trimming: 6 bases; junction bases outside the gene matches: 5. The CDR3 is 15 residues long. CDR1 SGHRS and CDR2 YFSETQ come from the germline V gene. CDR3: CASSLGLAGSNEQFF. CDR3 nucleotides: TGCGCCAGCAGCCTCGGACTAGCGGGGAGCAATGAGCAGTTCTTC.

The chain carries TRBV10-3 and TRBJ2-1, with 11 bases aligning to TRBD2. Germline loops: CDR1 ENHRY, CDR2 SYGVKD. CDR3 length: 15 residues. V lost 10 bases and J lost 5; bases outside the gene matches: 10. This CDR3 is CATDLGTSGNNEQFF. CDR3 DNA: TGTGCCACCGACCTTGGGACTAGCGGAAACAATGAGCAGTTCTTC.

The chain has TRBV5-1 and TRBJ2-2; D possibly matches TRBD1 or TRBD2 (5 bases each). This CDR3 spans 16 amino acids. V was shortened by 0 bases and J by 1 base, with 10 bases between the two germline ends. Germline CDR1 is SGHRS and CDR2 is YFSETQ. For the CDR3, the DNA is TGCGCCAGCAGCTTGGTCGGGACGGAGAACACCGGGGAGCTGTTTTTT. Its translation: CASSLVGTENTGELFF.

This clone was seen a few times. The chain links TRBV7-2 to TRBJ1-5; D not certain. The germline V gene encodes CDR1 SGHTA and CDR2 FQGNSA. This CDR3 region has 16 residues. V was clipped by 1 base and J by 4 bases, with 14 bases between them. CDR3 sequence (DNA): TGTGCCAGCAGCTTAGTGGGTCAGGCCACAAATCAGCCCCAGCATTTT. Amino acid sequence: CASSLVGQATNQPQHF. Full variable domain (remainder filled in from reference TRBV7-2 and TRBJ1-5): GAGVSQSPSNKVTEKGKDVELRCDPISGHTALYWYRQSLGQGLEFLIYFQGNSAPDKSGLPSDRFSAERTGGSVSTLTIQRTQQEDSAVYLCASSLVGQATNQPQHFGDGTRLSIL.

This sequence joins TRBV15 and TRBJ2-3; TRBD1 agrees at 11 bases. Looked up from germline, CDR1 is LNHNV and CDR2 is YYDKDF (reference sequence). V was clipped by 8 bases and J by 6 bases; unmatched bases: 7. The CDR3 has 14 amino acids. In nucleotides, the CDR3 is TGTGCCACCGCTACCGGGACAGGGGGGGATACGCAGTATTTT. It is translated as CATATGTGGDTQYF.

The chain recombines TRBV5-4 with TRBJ2-2; D is ambiguous. The CDR3 sequence is 11 residues long. Germline CDR1 is SGHNT and CDR2 is YYREEE (reference sequence). V was shortened by 10 bases and J by 5 bases, with 9 bases between the two germline ends. The CDR3 spells CALGRTGELFF. CDR3 coding DNA: TGTGCCCTTGGTCGGACCGGGGAGCTGTTTTTT.

CDR3 in amino acids: CASSSGTSFNEQFF. CDR3 in DNA: TGTGCCAGCAGCTCCGGGACTAGCTTCAATGAGCAGTTCTTC. The chain recombines TRBV5-4 with TRBJ2-1; 9 positions match TRBD2. Germline V CDR1 and CDR2: SGHNT, YYREEE (reference sequence). Losses at the gene ends were 3 bases for V and 6 bases for J; bases not matched to a gene: 4. The CDR3 has 14 amino acids.

This clone was detected only once. V and J are TRBV7-2 and TRBJ2-1; D is unclear. There are 13 residues in the CDR3. Germline assignment: CDR1 SGHTA and CDR2 FQGNSA. Trimming left V 5 bases short and J 1 base short, with 6 bases between. The CDR3 here is CASSPHSYNEQFF. Written as DNA, the CDR3 is TGTGCCAGCAGCCCACATTCCTACAATGAGCAGTTCTTC.

The chain links TRBV30 to TRBJ1-6, with D possibly being TRBD1 (5 bases). V shed 3 bases and J shed 14 bases, with 20 bases lying between them. The CDR3 is 14 amino acids. In germline, CDR1 is GTSNPN, CDR2 SVGIG (reference sequence). The CDR3 sequence is CAWRRDAAFPTLHF. CDR3 DNA sequence: TGTGCCTGGAGGAGGGACGCCGCTTTTCCGACCCTCCACTTT.

The chain has TRBV9 and TRBJ2-3, with a weak D call TRBD1 (5 bases). V shed 0 bases and J shed 2 bases, with 10 bases lying between them. This CDR3 has 15 amino acids. The germline gives CDR1 SGDLS, CDR2 YYNGEE. In DNA form, the CDR3 reads TGTGCCAGCAGCGTAGAAAGACAGCCCACAGATACGCAGTATTTT. Protein product: CASSVERQPTDTQYF.

The chain couples TRBV5-1 to TRBJ1-6; D uncertain. The CDR3 covers 14 residues. Germline V CDR1 and CDR2: SGHRS, YFSETQ. V lost 0 bases and J 7 bases, leaving 8 bases between the germline ends. The CDR3 bases are TGCGCCAGCAGCTTGGAGTTGGGAAATTCACCCCTCCACTTT. It specifies CASSLELGNSPLHF.

This clone has just one count. V usage is TRBV12-5 and J usage is TRBJ1-1; D uncertain. Trimming took 1 base from V and 1 from J, leaving 7 bases between them. Germline-derived CDR1 and CDR2 are LGHNT and FRNRAP. The CDR3 covers 14 residues. The CDR3 DNA is TGTGCTAGTGGTTTGGACAGTTGGAACACTGAAGCTTTCTTT. Translated: CASGLDSWNTEAFF. The variable domain in full, completed from reference TRBV12-5 and TRBJ1-1, reads DARVTQTPRHKVTEMGQEVTMRCQPILGHNTVFWYRQTMMQGLELLAYFRNRAPLDDSGMPKDRFSAEMPDATLATLKIQPSEPRDSAVYFCASGLDSWNTEAFFGQGTRLTVV.

This sequence joins TRBV19 and TRBJ1-3; 7 positions agree with TRBD1. V shed 5 bases, J shed 4 bases, and the junction held 8 bases outside the gene matches. This CDR3 region has 15 residues. Germline V gene sequence: CDR1 LNHDA, CDR2 SQIVND (reference sequence). Written as DNA, the CDR3 is TGTGCCAGTAGTCCTGACAGGGCTGGAGGAAACACCATATATTTT. Residues: CASSPDRAGGNTIYF.

This chain joins TRBV6-5 and TRBJ2-4; D possibly corresponds to TRBD2 (6 bases). V lost 6 bases, J lost 2 bases, and 14 bases lay in between. The CDR3 loop spans 15 amino acids. In germline, CDR1 is MNHEY, CDR2 SVGAGI. The CDR3 here is CASSPGSSTKNIQYF. The CDR3 DNA sequence: TGTGCCAGCAGCCCCGGGAGCAGTACCAAAAACATTCAGTACTTC.

The V and J genes are TRBV10-3 and TRBJ1-3; possibly TRBD1 for D (6 bases). Near its end, the DNA agrees better with TRBJ2-2, so the J call may be wrong. In germline, CDR1 is ENHRY, CDR2 SYGVKD. The CDR3 length is 14 residues. The CDR3 sequence is CAISDGQITGELFF. CDR3 DNA: TGTGCCATCAGTGATGGACAGATCACCGGGGAGCTGTTTTTT.

As concerns this clone: One end of the junction varies from germline; a read error may be responsible. This chain uses TRBV7-7 with TRBJ2-1; 9 bases fit TRBD1. CDR3 size: 17 residues. The germline gives CDR1 SSHAT, CDR2 FNYEAQ (reference sequence). The CDR3 loop reads CASSPGLRTGAYNEQFF. CDR3 coding DNA: TGTGCTAGCAGCCCCGGGCTGCGGACAGGGGCCTACAATGAGCAGTTCTTC.

The rearrangement uses TRBV4-1 and TRBJ2-1, with 10 bases that match TRBD2. V shed 0 bases, J shed 6 bases, and the junction held 11 bases outside the gene matches. Germline CDR1 reads MGHRA; CDR2 reads YSYEKL. The CDR3 loop spans 18 amino acids. CDR3 region: CASSQDSPSGGTGNEQFF. The CDR3 DNA follows: TGCGCCAGCAGCCAAGACTCTCCTAGCGGGGGTACGGGCAATGAGCAGTTCTTC.